Presented here are 4 T cell receptor beta chains from one specimen sequenced in a study of CD8+CD57+ T cells in acquired aplastic anemia. The use of genomic DNA as template underpinned the TCR beta VDJ and CDR3 profiling. MiXCR was run by TCRdb on the reads, yielding one entry per CDR3 protein. The repertoire holds around 170,000 distinct CDR3 sequences, under 55% seen once, with under 3.5% in the top ten. Source material: sorted CD4+, CD8+, or CD8+CD57+ T cells (not recorded which) from PBMCs. The receptor source for this set is a human donor in good health.

In its sample, this clonotype was seen a few times. The chain is built from TRBV10-3 and TRBJ1-1, with 8 bases fitting TRBD1. The CDR3 totals 16 residues. Germline CDR1 is ENHRY and CDR2 is SYGVKD. V dropped 2 bases and J dropped 3; count of bases not matched to a gene: 8. CDR3 sequence: CAISEAGQGADTEAFF. DNA for the CDR3: TGTGCCATCAGTGAGGCCGGACAGGGAGCGGACACTGAAGCTTTCTTT.

The CDR3 spells CATSDSWEPKLFF. For the CDR3, the DNA is TGTGCCACCAGTGATTCCTGGGAGCCAAAACTGTTTTTT. The chain combines TRBV24-1 with TRBJ1-4; D not resolved. CDR3 length equals 13 residues. Germline V gene data show CDR1 as KGHDR and CDR2 as SFDVKD. V was cut by 2 bases and J by 10 bases, with 10 bases left in between.

With regard to this clonotype: Its ends do not fully match the called genes, so a read error is possible. The V call is TRBV5-8, the J call TRBJ1-2; perhaps TRBD1 as D (5 bases). The CDR3 covers 13 residues. In germline, CDR1 is SGHTS, CDR2 YDEGEE. CDR3 protein: CVSSPWGLVGYTF. As DNA, the CDR3 is TGTGTCAGCAGCCCCTGGGGCCTAGTGGGCTACACCTTC.

CDR3 coding DNA: TGTGCCAGCAGCTACGATAACAGGGCGGGACGGTCTCTGTATTTT. Residues: CASSYDNRAGRSLYF. The chain recombines TRBV2 with TRBJ2-3; D is possibly TRBD1 or TRBD2 (6 bases each). From germline, CDR1 is SNHLY and CDR2 FYNNEI. V lost 6 bases and J lost 14, with 27 bases in between. The CDR3 runs 15 residues.